Presented here are 10 T cell receptor beta chains from one specimen sequenced in a study of blood T cell repertoires in COVID-19. Assay: immunoSEQ multiplex PCR; the TCRdb copy retains only in-frame clones and omits some. The data show 150,000 to 200,000 clones, 86% seen once. The sample was peripheral blood. These receptors all come from a woman between 55 and 75 years old with COVID-19, enrolled during active disease.

The J gene is TRBJ2-7, the V gene TRBV5-6; 12 bases fit TRBD1. Germline V gene sequence: CDR1 SGHDT, CDR2 YYEEEE. There are 14 residues in the CDR3. V gave up 4 bases and J gave up 6 bases; unmatched junction bases: 5. The CDR3 loop reads CASSGDRGLGEQYF. CDR3 coding DNA: TGTGCCAGCAGCGGGGACAGGGGGCTGGGCGAGCAGTACTTC.

The chain has TRBV9 and TRBJ1-4; D may be TRBD1 (5 bases). From germline, CDR1 is SGDLS and CDR2 YYNGEE. Trimming took 5 bases from V and 4 from J, leaving 15 bases between them. This CDR3 spans 15 amino acids. CDR3 protein: CASSKEGRYNEKLFF. CDR3 sequence (DNA): TGTGCCAGCAGTAAGGAGGGGCGGTATAATGAAAAACTGTTTTTT.

This chain links TRBV7-3 with TRBJ1-6; D is ambiguous. Germline values: CDR1 SGHTA, CDR2 FQGTGA. The CDR3 extends over 15 amino acids. V lost 0 bases and J 6 bases, leaving 9 bases between the germline ends. In nucleotides, the CDR3 is TGTGCCAGCAGCTTAACAGGAGGTGGTAATTCACCCCTCCACTTT. Its translation: CASSLTGGGNSPLHF.

CDR3 coding DNA: TGTGCCACCAGTGGCGCCGGGACAGTGGGGGGCTACACCTTC. It yields the protein CATSGAGTVGGYTF. The rearrangement uses TRBV24-1 and TRBJ1-2; 7 positions match TRBD1. J gave up 8 bases and V 5 bases, and 10 bases lay outside the gene matches. This CDR3 region has 14 residues. The germline gives CDR1 KGHDR, CDR2 SFDVKD.

This chain links TRBV24-1 with TRBJ1-3, with D uncertain. CDR1 is KGHDR, CDR2 SFDVKD, per germline. Trimming stripped 4 bases from V and 8 bases from J, with 11 bases between. The CDR3 consists of 13 residues. CDR3 sequence reads: CATSESRGDTIYF. DNA of the CDR3: TGTGCCACCAGTGAAAGTAGAGGTGACACCATATATTTT.

CDR3 DNA: TGTGCCAGCAGCTTAATCGCGGAGGTCTCCTACGAGCAGTACTTC. Residues: CASSLIAEVSYEQYF. The V gene is TRBV11-2, the J gene TRBJ2-7, with TRBD2 as a possible D gene (5 bases). CDR3 length: 15 amino acids. Germline V CDR1 and CDR2: SGHAT, FQNNGV. V dropped 2 bases and J dropped 0 bases, with 11 bases sitting between them.

The rearrangement links TRBV24-1 to TRBJ2-1; 8 nucleotides line up with TRBD1. Looked up from germline, CDR1 is KGHDR and CDR2 is SFDVKD. The CDR3 spans 16 residues. V lost 2 bases, J lost 4 bases, and 6 bases stayed unmatched. As DNA, the CDR3 is TGTGCCACCAGTGATTCCCCGGGACAGGCTTACAATGAGCAGTTCTTC. This translates into CATSDSPGQAYNEQFF.

The chain's CDR3 is CATSPGGTQEKLFF. In nucleotides, the CDR3 is TGTGCCACCAGTCCAGGGGGGACTCAGGAAAAACTGTTTTTT. J is TRBJ1-4 and V is TRBV24-1; 7 bases align to TRBD1. Trimming cost V 6 bases and J 8 bases; bases outside gene matches: 8. The CDR3 is 14 amino acids. Germline CDR1 and CDR2: KGHDR and SFDVKD.

The rearrangement links TRBV6-5 to TRBJ2-7; a possible D gene is TRBD1 (6 bases). V lost 6 bases to trimming and J lost 5 bases, with 20 bases between them. The CDR3 is made up of 15 amino acids. Germline V lookup: CDR1 MNHEY, CDR2 SVGAGI. CDR3 amino acids: CASRADSLPPDEQYF. CDR3 in DNA: TGTGCCAGCAGGGCGGACAGCCTACCCCCGGACGAGCAGTACTTC.

This clone was counted once. The gene calls are TRBV6-6 and TRBJ2-7; D remains ambiguous. Germline V gives CDR1 MNHNY, CDR2 SVGAGI (reference sequence). The CDR3 extends over 12 amino acids. V was pared by 2 bases and J by 9 bases, with 11 bases between. The CDR3 DNA reads as TGTGCCAGCAGTTACGGCCTCGAGGTGCAGTACTTC. As protein: CASSYGLEVQYF.